One and the same sample provided the 9 T cell receptor beta chains below, sequenced in a study of T cell changes during pregnancy in multiple sclerosis. Profiled with immunoSEQ multiplex PCR; TCRdb holds only in-frame clones, not every one. The repertoire has tens of thousands of clones, roughly 90% of them found once; the top ten carry under 2%. Here the sequenced sample was peripheral blood, taken in the first trimester of pregnancy. These receptor sequences come from a female donor with multiple sclerosis, enrolled in a pregnancy study.

J is TRBJ2-3 and V is TRBV7-9; 7 bases agree with TRBD2. The CDR3 runs to 15 residues. After removal of 3 bases from V and 1 base from J, the junction contained 4 bases not matched to a gene. Germline assignment: CDR1 SEHNR and CDR2 FQNEAQ (reference sequence). The DNA for the CDR3 is TGTGCCAGCAGCTTCCGGGAGGCTCGCACAGATACGCAGTATTTT. Amino acid sequence: CASSFREARTDTQYF.

This clone appeared a single time. This sequence joins TRBV19 and TRBJ2-7; TRBD2 aligns across 8 bases. Germline CDR1 and CDR2: LNHDA and SQIVND (reference sequence). V lost 5 bases and J lost 7; bases outside the gene matches: 10. This CDR3 spans 14 amino acids. The CDR3 DNA reads as TGTGCCAGTAGTTACGGGAGGGCCGTCGGGGAGCAGTACTTC. This encodes CASSYGRAVGEQYF.

This clone has at least ten counts. This rearrangement joins TRBV10-1 to TRBJ2-7, with TRBD2 matching over 10 bases. Germline CDR1 reads WNHNN; CDR2 reads SYGVQD (reference sequence). Trimming removed 5 bases from V and 9 bases from J; junction bases left unmatched: 10. The CDR3 extends over 14 amino acids. The DNA of the CDR3 is TGCGCCAGCAGTCTCACTAGCGGGACCCGGGGGCAGTACTTC. Its protein product is CASSLTSGTRGQYF.

V usage is TRBV30 and J usage is TRBJ1-3; D unresolved. The CDR3 consists of 16 residues. Trimming took 2 bases from V and 4 from J, leaving 18 bases between them. Germline V gene sequence: CDR1 GTSNPN, CDR2 SVGIG (reference sequence). The CDR3 nucleotides read TGTGCCTGGAGTCAAGCGGGCGCCATGACGGGAAACACCATATATTTT. Residues: CAWSQAGAMTGNTIYF.

CDR3 DNA: TGTGCCAGCAGACCGACAGGCCCCAACACCGGGGAGCTGTTTTTT. Amino acids: CASRPTGPNTGELFF. V usage is TRBV6-5 and J usage is TRBJ2-2, with a weak D call TRBD1 (6 bases). The CDR3 runs to 15 residues. CDR1 and CDR2 from the germline V gene are MNHEY and SVGAGI. With 6 bases removed from V and 2 bases from J, the gap between germline ends came to 13 bases.

The chain joins TRBV6-1 to TRBJ2-7; TRBD2 aligns across 11 bases. The CDR3 extends over 15 amino acids. Trimming took 3 bases from V and 2 from J; bases not matched to a gene: 3. Germline CDR1 MNHNS, CDR2 SASEGT. CDR3 region: CASSDFSGRAYEQYF. The CDR3, as DNA: TGTGCCAGCAGTGACTTTAGCGGGAGGGCCTACGAGCAGTACTTC.

The chain couples TRBV28 to TRBJ1-2; possible D gene TRBD1, 5 bases. The CDR3 has 14 amino acids. CDR1 is MDHEN, CDR2 SYDVKM, per germline. The germline V and J ends were trimmed by 8 bases and 3 bases, with 16 bases remaining between them. The chain's CDR3 is CASRPSGSDYGYTF. The CDR3 DNA follows: TGTGCCAGCCGCCCGTCAGGGTCGGACTATGGCTACACCTTC.

This clone was seen just once. The chain is built from TRBV28 and TRBJ1-4, with 10 bases aligning to TRBD1. The germline V gene encodes CDR1 MDHEN and CDR2 SYDVKM. This CDR3 has 16 amino acids. The J segment lost 12 bases and the V segment lost 7 bases, leaving 17 bases of the junction unmatched. CDR3 DNA: TGTGCCAGCACCCCCGTTAGTGGACAGGGGGGCCGGGAACTGTTTTTT. This translates into CASTPVSGQGGRELFF.

The chain carries TRBV5-1 and TRBJ1-5, with 7 positions matching TRBD1. CDR3 length: 15 residues. J lost 4 bases, V lost 0 bases, and 4 bases had no gene match. CDR1 SGHRS and CDR2 YFSETQ come from the germline V gene. The CDR3 loop is CASSLAGTANQPQHF. CDR3 in DNA: TGCGCCAGCAGCTTGGCCGGGACAGCTAATCAGCCCCAGCATTTT.